A single sample gave rise to the 9 T cell receptor beta chains below, sequenced in a study of multiple sclerosis patients with progressive multifocal leukoencephalopathy. Time point meaning: before natalizumab initiation. Profiled with immunoSEQ multiplex PCR; TCRdb holds only in-frame clones, not every one. The sample includes roughly 28,000 clones, 88% seen only once; the top ten take 1.1%. Sequencing was done on a sample of PBMCs. The receptors here all came from a human donor with multiple sclerosis.

This clone appeared a few times. This chain links TRBV6-1 with TRBJ2-3, with TRBD2 matching over 15 bases. Per germline, CDR1 MNHNS and CDR2 SASEGT. V trimming: 4 bases; J trimming: 4 bases; junction bases outside the gene matches: 0. The CDR3 has 15 residues. The DNA of the CDR3 is TGTGCCAGCAGTGGGACTAGCGGGGGGGCAGATACGCAGTATTTT. Protein product: CASSGTSGGADTQYF.

This clone has a single count. This sequence joins TRBV14 and TRBJ1-3, with D unclear. The V gene's germline CDR1 is SGHDN and CDR2 FVKESK. CDR3 length equals 16 residues. Trimming cost V 2 bases and J 0 bases, with 11 bases left between them. CDR3 sequence reads: CASSQLGPPSGNTIYF. The CDR3 DNA reads as TGTGCCAGCAGCCAATTAGGGCCACCCTCTGGAAACACCATATATTTT.

The CDR3 here is CASSIMAGGDYGYTF. The CDR3 DNA follows: TGTGCCAGTAGTATTATGGCAGGGGGCGACTATGGCTACACCTTC. The chain uses TRBV19 and TRBJ1-2; 8 positions agree with TRBD1. The junction had 6 bases not matched to a gene; V was cut back by 3 bases and J by 3 bases. Germline V gene lookup returns CDR1 LNHDA and CDR2 SQIVND (reference sequence). This CDR3 comprises 15 residues.

The chain links TRBV18 to TRBJ1-1; 7 bases are a match to TRBD1. Looked up from germline, CDR1 is KGHSH and CDR2 is LQKENI. This CDR3 is 16 amino acids long. The ends lost 1 base at V and 0 bases at J; junction bases unmatched: 5. CDR3 DNA: TGTGCCAGCTCACCACAGGGGGCGATCCTGAACACTGAAGCTTTCTTT. This gives the protein CASSPQGAILNTEAFF.

The chain carries TRBV11-2 and TRBJ2-7; the D is unclear. Trimming pared 1 base from V and 5 bases from J, leaving 3 bases between. CDR1 and CDR2 (germline): SGHAT, FQNNGV. The CDR3 totals 11 residues. CDR3 residues: CASSLGDEQYF. In DNA, the CDR3 is TGTGCCAGCAGCTTAGGGGACGAGCAGTACTTC.

This chain links TRBV28 with TRBJ1-2; possible D gene TRBD1, 6 bases. This CDR3 is 14 amino acids long. V lost 6 bases and J 0 bases, leaving 11 bases between the germline ends. The V gene's germline CDR1 is MDHEN and CDR2 SYDVKM. The DNA of the CDR3 is TGTGCCAGCAGAACCACAGGGTCTAACTATGGCTACACCTTC. It encodes CASRTTGSNYGYTF.

The chain couples TRBV6-6 to TRBJ1-5; 7 nucleotides agree with TRBD1. Looked up from germline, CDR1 is MNHNY and CDR2 is SVGAGI (reference sequence). This CDR3 comprises 15 residues. V shed 9 bases, J shed 3 bases, and the junction held 11 bases outside the gene matches. CDR3 amino acids: CASTLRQGTNQPQHF. In nucleotides, the CDR3 is TGTGCCAGTACCCTACGACAGGGCACCAATCAGCCCCAGCATTTT.

V usage is TRBV7-2 and J usage is TRBJ1-2; TRBD1 matches 7 bases. This CDR3 contains 14 residues. CDR1 is SGHTA and CDR2 is FQGNSA in the germline V gene. The junction had 8 bases not matched to a gene; V was cut back by 2 bases and J by 8 bases. The CDR3, as DNA: TGTGCCAGCAGCTTAAGGGACAGCAGGGGGGGCTACACCTTC. Its translation: CASSLRDSRGGYTF.

The sample holds one count of this clone. The J gene is TRBJ1-1, the V gene TRBV14, with D maybe TRBD1 (6 bases). This CDR3 comprises 15 residues. The germline V and J ends were trimmed by 3 bases and 0 bases, with 11 bases remaining between them. CDR1 and CDR2 (germline): SGHDN, FVKESK. The CDR3: CASSQEGHMNTEAFF. CDR3 nucleotides: TGTGCCAGCAGCCAGGAGGGACATATGAACACTGAAGCTTTCTTT.